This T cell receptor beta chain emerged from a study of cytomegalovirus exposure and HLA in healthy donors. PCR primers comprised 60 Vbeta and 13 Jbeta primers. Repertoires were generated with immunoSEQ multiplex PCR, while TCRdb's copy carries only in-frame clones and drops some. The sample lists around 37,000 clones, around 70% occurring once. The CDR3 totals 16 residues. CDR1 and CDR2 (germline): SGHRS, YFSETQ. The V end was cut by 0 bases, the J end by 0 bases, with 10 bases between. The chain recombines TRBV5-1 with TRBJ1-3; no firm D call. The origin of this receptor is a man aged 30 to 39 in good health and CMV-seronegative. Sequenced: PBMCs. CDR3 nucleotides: TGCGCCAGCAGCTTGGATTGGCCCGACTCTGGAAACACCATATATTTT. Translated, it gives CASSLDWPDSGNTIYF. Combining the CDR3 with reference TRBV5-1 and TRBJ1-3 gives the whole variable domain KAGVTQTPRYLIKTRGQQVTLSCSPISGHRSVSWYQQTPGQGLQFLFEYFSETQRNKGNFPGRFSGRQFSNSRSEMNVSTLELGDSALYLCASSLDWPDSGNTIYFGEGSWLTVV.